This T cell receptor (beta chain) was observed in a study of early T cells in non-severe SARS-CoV-2 infection. About the research overall: It was bulk RNA from unsorted whole blood that was sequenced, and the chains were unpaired.

Study-wide points: The VDJdb matching leaned toward anti-spike CD8 responses and overlooked private and CD4 specificities.

This clonotype came up a few times. As yet, its antigen is unknown. V lost 5 bases and J lost 7, with 11 bases in between. Germline V gives CDR1 SGHDT, CDR2 YYEEEE. The CDR3 length is 12 residues. The TCR library protocol was used to attach unique molecular identifiers. These identifiers were attached to individual cDNA molecules. TCRdb re-called the 5' RACE reads through MiXCR, storing one row per CDR3 protein. The table has about 61,000 distinct CDR3 sequences, 10% to 12% seen once. The sequence was collected from an adult who was a healthcare worker with PCR-confirmed SARS-CoV-2 infection or an uninfected control (not recorded which). This chain links TRBV5-6 with TRBJ2-3; D may correspond to TRBD1 or TRBD2 (6 bases each). Sequenced material: whole blood. The CDR3 here is CASRGGGNTQYF. The CDR3 DNA is TGTGCCAGCAGAGGAGGGGGGAATACGCAGTATTTT.